The sequence of this TCR beta chain was determined in a study of technical replicates of blood from a handful of donors. The assay was immunoSEQ multiplex PCR, and TCRdb's table has in-frame clones only and misses some. Of roughly 68,000 clones in the sample, about 97% were seen once. J was trimmed by 4 bases and V by 2 bases; bases with no gene match: 7. Germline V gives CDR1 LGHNT, CDR2 FRNRAP. The CDR3 is 17 residues long. The V gene is TRBV12-5, the J gene TRBJ2-3; 12 bases map to TRBD2. Sequencing input: T cells isolated from PBMCs. The source of this sequence is a human donor in good health. The CDR3 protein is CASGLTTSGRSSDTQYF. The DNA for the CDR3 is TGTGCTAGTGGTTTGACTACTAGCGGGAGGTCTTCAGATACGCAGTATTTT.